The 29 T cell receptor beta chains in this list originate from one sample, sequenced in a study of Ad26.COV2.S vaccination and SARS-CoV-2 variants. Treatment denoted: about 20 received Ad26.COV2.S at low or high dose, single or two shots; roughly five received placebo; per-sample allocation not given. Vaccine and placebo recipients were sampled on day 63 after the first injection. Some clones are missing from TCRdb's copy, which holds only in-frame ones; the method was immunoSEQ multiplex PCR. The sample records 400,000 to 450,000 clones, roughly 90% being singletons. The sequencing here drew on peripheral blood, taken in a trial of Ad26.COV2.S vaccine versus placebo. These receptors were taken from a person aged 18-65 years who received the Ad26.COV2.S COVID-19 vaccine or a placebo.

This clone appeared a single time. This chain uses TRBV12-3 or TRBV12-4 with TRBJ1-3, with D tentatively TRBD1 (6 bases). Trimming cost V 1 base and J 7 bases, with 8 bases left between them. The CDR3 length is 13 residues. CDR3 residues: CASSLGRGNTIYF. Written as DNA, the CDR3 is TGTGCCAGCAGTTTAGGTAGGGGGAACACCATATATTTT.

The chain combines TRBV5-1 with TRBJ2-1; perhaps TRBD1 as D (5 bases). CDR3 length: 13 amino acids. V lost 4 bases and J 9 bases, leaving 14 bases between the germline ends. Germline V gives CDR1 SGHRS, CDR2 YFSETQ. CDR3 protein: CASSQGMTAEQFF. CDR3 DNA: TGCGCCAGCAGCCAGGGAATGACGGCTGAGCAGTTCTTC.

The chain combines TRBV28 with TRBJ2-7; the match to TRBD1 covers 10 bases. Germline lookup yields CDR1 MDHEN and CDR2 SYDVKM. V lost 3 bases, J lost 4 bases, and 6 bases stayed unmatched. CDR3 size: 15 residues. Written as DNA, the CDR3 is TGTGCCAGCAGTTTCGCGGACAGGGGGATGTACGAGCAGTACTTC. It specifies CASSFADRGMYEQYF.

The CDR3: CASRSNSNQPQHF. As DNA, the CDR3 is TGCGCCAGCCGCTCGAATAGCAATCAGCCCCAGCATTTT. This rearrangement joins TRBV10-2 to TRBJ1-5; D is unclear. Germline values: CDR1 WSHSY, CDR2 SAAADI. Trimming stripped 8 bases from V and 0 bases from J, with 8 bases between. The CDR3 covers 13 residues.

The chain links TRBV27 to TRBJ1-2; TRBD1 is a possible D gene (5 bases). The germline V and J ends were trimmed by 6 bases and 7 bases, with 9 bases remaining between them. In germline, CDR1 is MNHEY, CDR2 SMNVEV (reference sequence). This CDR3 is built from 11 residues. Here the CDR3 DNA reads TGTGCCAGCAGGTATGGGGGTGGCTACACCTTC. Protein: CASRYGGGYTF.

The V and J genes are TRBV29-1 and TRBJ2-2, with D perhaps assigned TRBD1 or TRBD2 (6 bases each). V was pared by 5 bases and J by 4 bases, with 26 bases between. The CDR3 is 18 amino acids. Germline V gene data show CDR1 as SQVTM and CDR2 as ANQGSEA. The DNA for the CDR3 is TGCAGCGTTAGGGGGGCCGAGACCGGTCGCTACCTCACCGGGGAGCTGTTTTTT. As protein: CSVRGAETGRYLTGELFF.

With respect to this clone: Different DNA sequences within this sample yield the same CDR3. The chain has TRBV2 and TRBJ1-5; 10 bases fit TRBD1. Germline V gene sequence: CDR1 SNHLY, CDR2 FYNNEI. Unmatched junction bases numbered 1, after V lost 6 bases and J lost 2 bases. The CDR3 contains 14 residues. The CDR3 coding sequence is TGTGCCAGCAGCGGGACAGGGGGCAATCAGCCCCAGCATTTT. This translates into CASSGTGGNQPQHF. The entire variable domain, with the rest obtained from reference TRBV2 and TRBJ1-5, is as follows: EPEVTQTPSHQVTQMGQEVILRCVPISNHLYFYWYRQILGQKVEFLVSFYNNEISEKSEIFDDQFSVERPDGSNFTLKIRSTKLEDSAMYFCASSGTGGNQPQHFGDGTRLSIL.

This sequence joins TRBV7-2 and TRBJ1-3, with 8 positions matching TRBD1. Germline V gives CDR1 SGHTA, CDR2 FQGNSA. The CDR3 length is 17 residues. V lost 3 bases and J lost 2; bases outside the gene matches: 9. The CDR3 sequence is CASSFSGGQGTGNTIYF. The CDR3 DNA sequence: TGTGCCAGCAGCTTTTCTGGCGGACAGGGCACTGGAAACACCATATATTTT.

V gene TRBV5-1 combines with J gene TRBJ2-1; the D gene is possibly TRBD1 (5 bases). CDR1 and CDR2 (germline): SGHRS, YFSETQ. The germline V and J ends were trimmed by 4 bases and 5 bases, with 13 bases remaining between them. The CDR3 has 14 residues. CDR3 DNA sequence: TGCGCCAGCAGCCCCTTACGACAGAACAATGAGCAGTTCTTC. Its translation is CASSPLRQNNEQFF.

The chain uses TRBV7-8 and TRBJ1-4, with 9 bases lining up with TRBD1. From germline, CDR1 is SGHVS and CDR2 FQNEAQ. Trimming cost V 5 bases and J 3 bases; bases outside gene matches: 4. The length of the CDR3 is 15 residues. DNA for the CDR3: TGTGCCAGCAGCACCTGGACAGGGGCTAATGAAAAACTGTTTTTT. Its translation is CASSTWTGANEKLFF.

As for this clone: In this CDR3 the conserved last residue, phenylalanine or tryptophan, is missing, so a read error is likely. It is unclear where the CDR3 begins or ends on the DNA, so no DNA is shown, and the CDR3 is as TCRdb lists it. This chain uses TRBV5-6 with TRBJ1-1; the table calls TRBD1, which could not be checked here. The CDR3 spans 13 residues, counting both ends. Germline V CDR1 and CDR2: SGHDT, YYEEEE. This CDR3 is CASSFGQGRVENL.

This clone was observed once. The chain recombines TRBV5-1 with TRBJ2-3; the D is unclear. The CDR3 is made up of 15 amino acids. The V and J ends lost 3 bases and 0 bases respectively, with 11 bases between them. The germline V gene has CDR1 SGHRS and CDR2 YFSETQ. CDR3: CASSSYDGSTDTQYF. The CDR3, as DNA: TGCGCCAGCAGCTCGTATGATGGGAGCACAGATACGCAGTATTTT.

The chain has TRBV13 and TRBJ2-7, with 9 bases lining up with TRBD1. Germline CDR1 and CDR2: PRHDT and FYEKMQ (reference sequence). Unmatched junction bases numbered 10, after V lost 0 bases and J lost 4 bases. The CDR3 is 17 residues long. CDR3 loop: CASSLGSLDRGAYEQYF. The CDR3 DNA follows: TGTGCCAGCAGCTTAGGCTCTCTGGACAGGGGAGCGTACGAGCAGTACTTC. Supplemented by reference TRBV13 and TRBJ2-7, the full variable domain reads AAGVIQSPRHLIKEKRETATLKCYPIPRHDTVYWYQQGPGQDPQFLISFYEKMQSDKGSIPDRFSAQQFSDYHSELNMSSLELGDSALYFCASSLGSLDRGAYEQYFGPGTRLTVT.

The chain uses TRBV11-2 and TRBJ2-7; D remains unclear. This CDR3 is 13 amino acids long. Germline V CDR1 and CDR2: SGHAT, FQNNGV. Trimming removed 4 bases at V and 2 bases at J, with 9 bases between. CDR3 sequence: CASSSQGPYEQYF. DNA of the CDR3: TGTGCCAGCAGCTCACAAGGGCCCTACGAGCAGTACTTC.

The chain has TRBV16 and TRBJ2-7; TRBD2 aligns across 8 bases. This CDR3 spans 15 amino acids. CDR1 is KGHSY and CDR2 is FQNENV in the germline V gene. V shed 2 bases, J shed 2 bases, and the junction held 5 bases outside the gene matches. The CDR3 region has the DNA TGTGCCAGCAGCCAAGGGACTAGTCTCCCCTACGAGCAGTACTTC. Translation: CASSQGTSLPYEQYF.

The CDR3 sequence: CASSQDPGGSSYNEQFF. The CDR3 coding sequence is TGCGCCAGCAGCCAAGATCCGGGGGGGAGCTCCTACAATGAGCAGTTCTTC. The V and J genes are TRBV4-3 and TRBJ2-1; 8 bases are shared with TRBD2. CDR1 and CDR2 (germline): LGHNA, YSLEER. The CDR3 is 17 amino acids. The junction had 4 bases not matched to a gene; V was cut back by 0 bases and J by 0 bases.

This chain links TRBV25-1 with TRBJ2-3; 7 bases align to TRBD2. The CDR3 contains 16 residues. In germline, CDR1 is MGHDK, CDR2 SYGVNS. With 4 bases clipped from V and 6 bases from J, the junction kept 13 bases outside the gene matches. The chain's CDR3 is CASSGGVAGGPDTQYF. The CDR3 bases are TGTGCCAGCAGTGGGGGGGTAGCGGGTGGTCCGGATACGCAGTATTTT.

CDR3 DNA sequence: TGTGCCAGCTCACCACCGGCAGCTTCTGGAAACACCATATATTTT. Its protein is CASSPPAASGNTIYF. This sequence joins TRBV18 and TRBJ1-3, with no clear D. V lost 0 bases, J lost 1 base, and 7 bases lay in between. CDR3 length: 15 amino acids. Germline assignment: CDR1 KGHSH and CDR2 LQKENI.

V usage is TRBV6-5 and J usage is TRBJ1-5; D perhaps matches TRBD1 (6 bases). From germline, CDR1 is MNHEY and CDR2 SVGAGI. V lost 6 bases and J 4 bases, leaving 16 bases between the germline ends. This CDR3 has 15 amino acids. CDR3 DNA sequence: TGTGCCAGCAGGAAATCAGGGGCGGAAAATCAGCCCCAGCATTTT. Encoded protein: CASRKSGAENQPQHF.

Concerning this clone: The identical CDR3 is also encoded by other nucleotide sequences in the sample. The chain employs TRBV19 and TRBJ1-5; a weak D match, TRBD1 (6 bases). Trimming removed 5 bases from V and 0 bases from J, with 11 bases in between. CDR3 length: 15 residues. CDR1 LNHDA and CDR2 SQIVND come from the germline V gene (reference sequence). DNA of the CDR3: TGTGCCAGTAGTCCTACAGGGTATAGCAATCAGCCCCAGCATTTT. Translated: CASSPTGYSNQPQHF.

This rearrangement joins TRBV30 to TRBJ1-1; D gene uncertain. The germline gives CDR1 GTSNPN, CDR2 SVGIG (reference sequence). This CDR3 is 10 amino acids long. V lost 7 bases and J 3 bases, leaving 6 bases between the germline ends. The CDR3 region is CASHDTEAFF. In nucleotides, the CDR3 is TGTGCCTCACACGACACTGAAGCTTTCTTT.

The chain links TRBV30 to TRBJ1-2; D is perhaps TRBD1 (6 bases). The CDR3 contains 13 residues. CDR1 is GTSNPN and CDR2 is SVGIG in the germline V gene (reference sequence). V was trimmed by 0 bases and J by 6 bases, leaving 11 bases between them. CDR3 in DNA: TGTGCCTGGAGTGTAACTCAGGGGAATGGCTACACCTTC. It is translated as CAWSVTQGNGYTF.

This chain joins TRBV27 and TRBJ2-3; D remains ambiguous. The germline V gene encodes CDR1 MNHEY and CDR2 SMNVEV (reference sequence). The CDR3 is 14 residues long. Trimming shortened V by 6 bases and J by 2 bases, and 12 bases separated the two germline ends. This chain's CDR3 is CASSYSTFTDTQYF. CDR3 nucleotide sequence: TGTGCCAGCAGCTATTCGACCTTCACAGATACGCAGTATTTT.

The chain is built from TRBV20-1 and TRBJ2-7; D uncertain. The germline V and J ends were trimmed by 3 bases and 4 bases, with 7 bases remaining between them. CDR1 and CDR2 (germline): DFQATT, SNEGSKA (reference sequence). The CDR3 has 11 amino acids. The CDR3 region is CSARWIYEQYF. CDR3 DNA sequence: TGCAGTGCTAGGTGGATTTACGAGCAGTACTTC.

This clone was observed once. This chain links TRBV6-2 or TRBV6-3 with TRBJ2-3, with a possible D match to TRBD2 (5 bases). Per germline, CDR1 MNHEY and CDR2 SVGEGT. V lost 2 bases and J lost 1, with 10 bases in between. The CDR3 sequence is 15 residues long. CDR3 residues: CASSYGGLGTDTQYF. CDR3 in DNA: TGTGCCAGCAGTTACGGTGGACTGGGCACAGATACGCAGTATTTT.

The chain is built from TRBV19 and TRBJ2-2; a weak D match, TRBD1 (5 bases). The CDR3 covers 17 residues. The V gene lost 6 bases and the J gene lost 4 bases, with 21 bases spanning the gap. Germline V gene lookup returns CDR1 LNHDA and CDR2 SQIVND (reference sequence). The CDR3 nucleotides read TGTGCCAGTAGCCCCTTCTCGACCAGGGTGGCCACCGGGGAGCTGTTTTTT. It yields the protein CASSPFSTRVATGELFF.

This chain joins TRBV30 and TRBJ2-3; 11 bases match TRBD2. Germline V CDR1 and CDR2: GTSNPN, SVGIG (reference sequence). CDR3 length: 15 residues. V shed 3 bases and J 2 bases; nucleotides not matched to a gene: 4. This CDR3 reads CAWRGLADFTDTQYF. The CDR3 nucleotides read TGTGCCTGGAGGGGACTAGCGGATTTCACAGATACGCAGTATTTT.

V gene TRBV5-6 combines with J gene TRBJ2-2; D is uncertain. CDR3 size: 13 residues. V was cut by 0 bases and J by 7 bases, with 7 bases left in between. Germline CDR1 is SGHDT and CDR2 is YYEEEE. CDR3 nucleotides: TGTGCCAGCAGCTTGGCTGATTTCGGGGAGCTGTTTTTT. It is translated as CASSLADFGELFF.

V and J are TRBV6-5 and TRBJ1-2, with D tentatively TRBD1 (5 bases). V lost 4 bases to trimming and J lost 1 base, with 13 bases between them. This CDR3 has 15 amino acids. The germline CDR1 and CDR2 sequences are MNHEY and SVGAGI. This CDR3 reads CASSSTEYNNYGYTF. DNA for the CDR3: TGTGCCAGCAGTTCGACAGAATACAATAACTATGGCTACACCTTC.